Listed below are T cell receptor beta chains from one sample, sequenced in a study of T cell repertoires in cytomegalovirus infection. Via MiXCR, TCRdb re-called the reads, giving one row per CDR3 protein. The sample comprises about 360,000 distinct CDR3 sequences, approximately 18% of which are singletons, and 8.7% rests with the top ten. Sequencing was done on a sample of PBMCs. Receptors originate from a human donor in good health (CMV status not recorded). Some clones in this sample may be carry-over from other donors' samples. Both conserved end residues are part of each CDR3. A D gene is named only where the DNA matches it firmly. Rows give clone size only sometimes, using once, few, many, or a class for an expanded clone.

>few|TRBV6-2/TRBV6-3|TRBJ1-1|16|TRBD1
CASSYDLGRGQSEAFF
TGTGCCAGCAGTTATGATCTGGGAAGGGGGCAAAGTGAAGCTTTCTTT
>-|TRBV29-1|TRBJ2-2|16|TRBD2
CSVGPLRTSGTGELFF
TGCAGCGTTGGGCCCTTAAGGACTAGCGGAACCGGGGAGCTGTTTTTT
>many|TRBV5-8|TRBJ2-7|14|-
CASSLAYSSYEQYF
TGTGCCAGCAGCTTGGCCTACAGTTCCTACGAGCAGTACTTC
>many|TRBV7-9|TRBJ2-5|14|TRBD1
CASSLPGTGASLYF
TGTGCCAGCAGCTTACCCGGGACAGGGGCCTCCTTATACTTC
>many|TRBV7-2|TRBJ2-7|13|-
CASSLRSAYEQYF
TGTGCCAGCAGCTTAAGGTCGGCCTACGAGCAGTACTTC
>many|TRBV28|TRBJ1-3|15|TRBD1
CASSETGTSGNTIYF
TGTGCCAGCAGTGAGACAGGGACCTCTGGAAACACCATATATTTT
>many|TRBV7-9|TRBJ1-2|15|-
CASTVGAGRTYGYTF
TGTGCCAGCACCGTAGGGGCAGGTCGGACCTATGGCTACACCTTC
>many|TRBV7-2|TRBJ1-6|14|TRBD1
CASSRDRTGSPLHF
TGTGCCAGCAGCCGGGACAGAACAGGGTCACCCCTCCACTTT
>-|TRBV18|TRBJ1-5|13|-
CASSPTGTQPQHF
TGTGCCAGCTCACCAACAGGGACTCAGCCCCAGCATTTT
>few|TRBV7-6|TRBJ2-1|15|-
CASSQRQSQYNEQFF
TGTGCCAGCAGCCAGCGTCAGAGCCAGTACAATGAGCAGTTCTTC
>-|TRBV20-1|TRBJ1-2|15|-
CSARDFREGDYGYTF
TGCAGTGCTAGAGATTTCAGGGAAGGAGACTATGGCTACACCTTC
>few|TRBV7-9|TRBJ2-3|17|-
CASSSRVGPVYTDTQYF
TGTGCCAGCAGCTCCCGAGTGGGACCCGTGTACACAGATACGCAGTATTTT
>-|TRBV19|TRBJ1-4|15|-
CAGSVTSATNEKLFF
TGTGCCGGTAGTGTCACTAGTGCAACTAATGAAAAACTGTTTTTT
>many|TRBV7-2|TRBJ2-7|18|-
CASSLQSRGSSATYEQYF
TGTGCCAGCAGCTTACAATCCCGGGGGAGTTCCGCCACCTACGAGCAGTACTTC
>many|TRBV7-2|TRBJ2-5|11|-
CASSPHETQYF
TGTGCCAGCAGCCCCCACGAGACCCAGTACTTC
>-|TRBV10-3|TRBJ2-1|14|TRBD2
CASGPDGGSDEQFF
TGTGCCTCCGGGCCAGACGGGGGGTCAGATGAGCAGTTCTTC
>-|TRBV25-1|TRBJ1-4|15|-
CASSHRTATNEKLFF
TGTGCCAGCAGCCACAGGACCGCAACTAATGAAAAACTGTTTTTT
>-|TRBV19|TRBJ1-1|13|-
CASTSDRNTEAFF
TGTGCCAGTACCTCGGACAGGAACACTGAAGCTTTCTTT
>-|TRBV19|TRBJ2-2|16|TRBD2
CASSTRGGANTGELFF
TGTGCCAGTAGTACCCGGGGGGGAGCGAACACCGGGGAGCTGTTTTTT
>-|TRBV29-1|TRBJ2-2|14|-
CSVERSPNTGELFF
TGCAGCGTTGAAAGGTCACCGAACACCGGGGAGCTGTTTTTT
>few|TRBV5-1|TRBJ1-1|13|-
CASSAFLNTEAFF
TGCGCCAGCAGCGCGTTTCTGAACACTGAAGCTTTCTTT
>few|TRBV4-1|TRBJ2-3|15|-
CASSQEWTSTDTQYF
TGCGCCAGCAGCCAAGAATGGACTAGCACAGATACGCAGTATTTT
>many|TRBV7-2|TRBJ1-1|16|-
CASSLPRATLNTEAFF
TGTGCCAGCAGCTTACCCAGGGCCACTCTGAACACTGAAGCTTTCTTT
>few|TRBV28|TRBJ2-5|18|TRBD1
CASSLFPGTGPAGETQYF
TGTGCCAGCAGTTTATTCCCGGGGACAGGGCCGGCCGGGGAGACCCAGTACTTC
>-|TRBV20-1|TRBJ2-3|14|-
CSALRDNIADTQYF
TGCAGTGCTCTTCGGGACAATATTGCAGATACGCAGTATTTT
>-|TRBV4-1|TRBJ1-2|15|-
CASSQGGVGDVDYTF
TGCGCCAGCAGCCAAGGCGGGGTGGGGGACGTTGACTACACCTTC
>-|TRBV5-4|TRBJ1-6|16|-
CASSFGGRSGNSPLHF
TGTGCCAGCAGCTTTGGGGGGCGCAGTGGTAATTCACCCCTCCACTTT
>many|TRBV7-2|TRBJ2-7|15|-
CASSPSGQGAYEQYF
TGTGCCAGCAGCCCAAGCGGGCAGGGGGCCTACGAGCAGTACTTC
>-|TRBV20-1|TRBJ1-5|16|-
CSARDPAGRGNQPQHF
TGCAGTGCTAGAGATCCGGCAGGCCGGGGAAATCAGCCCCAGCATTTT
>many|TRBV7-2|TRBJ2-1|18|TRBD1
CASSFSRDSLSSYNEQFF
TGTGCCAGCAGCTTTTCCCGGGACAGCCTATCGTCCTACAATGAGCAGTTCTTC
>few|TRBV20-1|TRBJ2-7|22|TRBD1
CSARVRPIDRAPQRSLPYEQYF
TGCAGTGCTAGAGTCCGCCCGATCGACAGGGCGCCACAGCGCTCATTGCCGTACGAGCAGTACTTC
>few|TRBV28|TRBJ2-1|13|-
CASSFQTSSEQFF
TGTGCCAGCAGTTTCCAGACTAGTAGTGAGCAGTTCTTC
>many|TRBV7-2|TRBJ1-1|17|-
CASSRTTVALIRGEAFF
TGTGCCAGCAGCCGTACTACCGTGGCCCTTATTCGGGGGGAAGCTTTCTTT
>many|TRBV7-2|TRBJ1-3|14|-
CASSSILSGNTIYF
TGTGCCAGCAGTTCGATTCTCTCTGGAAACACCATATATTTT
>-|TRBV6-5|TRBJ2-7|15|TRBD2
CASSYSTSGSYEQYF
TGTGCCAGCAGTTATTCCACTAGCGGGAGTTACGAGCAGTACTTC
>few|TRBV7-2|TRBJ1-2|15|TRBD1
CASSLWGTGVDGYTF
TGTGCCAGCAGCTTATGGGGGACAGGGGTGGATGGCTACACCTTC
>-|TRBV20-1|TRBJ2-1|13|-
CSADPGGGDEQFF
TGCAGTGCTGACCCGGGCGGGGGCGATGAGCAGTTCTTC
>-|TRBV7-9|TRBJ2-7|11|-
CATGGFYEQYF
TGTGCCACAGGGGGGTTCTACGAGCAGTACTTC
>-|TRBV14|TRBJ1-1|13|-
CASARQGSTEAFF
TGTGCCAGCGCGCGGCAGGGCAGTACTGAAGCTTTCTTT
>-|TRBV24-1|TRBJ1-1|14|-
CATSGPPPDTEAFF
TGTGCCACCAGTGGTCCCCCCCCGGACACTGAAGCTTTCTTT
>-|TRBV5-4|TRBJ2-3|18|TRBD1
CASRTRKGQGAVTDTQYF
TGTGCCAGCCGAACGCGGAAAGGACAGGGGGCTGTCACAGATACGCAGTATTTT
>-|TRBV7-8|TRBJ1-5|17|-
CASSPGRRRGINQPQHF
TGTGCCAGCAGCCCAGGCCGCCGGAGAGGGATCAATCAGCCCCAGCATTTT
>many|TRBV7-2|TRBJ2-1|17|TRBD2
CASSFGRLAGPLNEQFF
TGTGCCAGCAGCTTCGGCCGACTAGCGGGACCCCTCAATGAGCAGTTCTTC
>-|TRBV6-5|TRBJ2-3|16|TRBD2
CASSYSLAGGGDTQYF
TGTGCCAGCAGTTACTCCTTAGCGGGGGGAGGAGATACGCAGTATTTT
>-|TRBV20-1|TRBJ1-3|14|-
CSASGSGSGNTIYF
TGCAGTGCTAGTGGTAGCGGGTCTGGAAACACCATATATTTT
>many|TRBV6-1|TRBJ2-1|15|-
CASSEVSARGNEQFF
TGTGCCAGCAGTGAAGTAAGTGCCAGGGGCAATGAGCAGTTCTTC
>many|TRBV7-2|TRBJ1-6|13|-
CASSHARTLPLHF
TGTGCCAGCAGCCATGCCAGAACGCTCCCCCTCCACTTT
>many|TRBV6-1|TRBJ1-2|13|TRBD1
CASSRDSIYGYTF
TGTGCCAGCAGCAGGGACAGCATCTATGGCTACACCTTC
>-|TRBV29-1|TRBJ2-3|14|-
CSAADSSITDTQYF
TGCAGCGCAGCAGACTCGTCAATCACAGATACGCAGTATTTT
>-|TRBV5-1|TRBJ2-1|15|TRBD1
CASSLAGQKTNEQFF
TGCGCCAGCAGCTTGGCGGGACAGAAAACCAATGAGCAGTTCTTC
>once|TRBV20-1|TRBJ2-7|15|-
CSARGLGGIRGEQYF
TGCAGTGCTAGAGGATTGGGGGGTATACGGGGCGAGCAGTACTTC
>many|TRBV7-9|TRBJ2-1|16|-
CASSTLASGSYNEQFF
TGTGCCAGCAGCACGCTGGCCTCGGGCTCCTACAATGAGCAGTTCTTC
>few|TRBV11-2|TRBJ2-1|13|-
CASSGIGRLEQFF
TGTGCCAGCAGCGGGATAGGGAGATTGGAGCAGTTCTTC
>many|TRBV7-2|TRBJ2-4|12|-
CASSLEQNIQYF
TGTGCCAGCAGCTTAGAACAAAACATTCAGTACTTC
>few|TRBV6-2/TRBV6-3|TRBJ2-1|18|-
CASSNLGPGPSSYNEQFF
TGTGCCAGCAGTAATCTGGGGCCCGGCCCGAGCTCCTACAATGAGCAGTTCTTC